These 8 T cell receptor beta chains were sequenced from one sample in a study of blood T cell repertoires in COVID-19. Sequenced by immunoSEQ multiplex PCR; TCRdb stores in-frame clones only, minus some. The top ten clones hold approximately 2.1% of a sample with 250,000 to 300,000 clones, about nine tenths of them seen once. Source material: peripheral blood. The receptors were gathered from a woman under 40 with COVID-19, enrolled during active disease.

V and J are TRBV18 and TRBJ2-7; D perhaps matches TRBD2 (5 bases). The CDR3 runs 13 residues. CDR1 is KGHSH and CDR2 is LQKENI in the germline V gene. V was trimmed by 1 base and J by 5 bases, leaving 9 bases between them. CDR3 in amino acids: CASSPLREHEQYF. CDR3 in DNA: TGTGCCAGCTCACCACTTCGGGAACACGAGCAGTACTTC.

The rearrangement joins TRBV5-4 to TRBJ2-7; TRBD1 might be the D (6 bases). The CDR3 has 13 amino acids. V was trimmed by 2 bases and J by 3 bases, leaving 9 bases between them. Germline V lookup: CDR1 SGHNT, CDR2 YYREEE (reference sequence). This chain's CDR3 is CASSFPDSYEQYF. The CDR3 DNA reads as TGTGCCAGCAGCTTCCCGGACAGCTACGAGCAGTACTTC.

This rearrangement joins TRBV7-9 to TRBJ2-2; no clear D gene. CDR1 and CDR2 from the germline V gene are SEHNR and FQNEAQ (reference sequence). The V gene lost 1 base and the J gene lost 3 bases, with 9 bases spanning the gap. The CDR3 has 15 amino acids. CDR3 in amino acids: CASSLEDGHTGELFF. The CDR3, as DNA: TGTGCCAGCAGCTTAGAAGATGGGCACACCGGGGAGCTGTTTTTT.

The chain carries TRBV6-5 and TRBJ2-7, with TRBD1 matching 9 bases. The CDR3 covers 15 residues. With 5 bases clipped from V and 4 bases from J, the junction kept 9 bases outside the gene matches. Germline lookup yields CDR1 MNHEY and CDR2 SVGAGI. CDR3 protein: CASSKTGTGLYEQYF. CDR3 in DNA: TGTGCCAGCAGTAAAACCGGGACAGGGCTATACGAGCAGTACTTC.

Only one count was recorded for this clone. The chain links TRBV20-1 to TRBJ2-1, with TRBD2 as a possible D gene (5 bases). Between the trimmed V and J ends, which lost 3 bases and 8 bases, there was a span of 14 bases. The length of the CDR3 is 13 residues. CDR1 is DFQATT and CDR2 is SNEGSKA in the germline V gene (reference sequence). CDR3 bases: TGCAGTGCTAGTTCGGGATACAGCTATGAGCAGTTCTTC. Protein sequence: CSASSGYSYEQFF.

This chain connects TRBV11-2 to TRBJ1-3; the D is unclear. Germline assignment: CDR1 SGHAT and CDR2 FQNNGV. This CDR3 has 12 residues. Trimming cost V 5 bases and J 2 bases, with 4 bases left between them. The CDR3 DNA is TGTGCCAGCAGCCCAACTGGAAACACCATATATTTT. Amino acids: CASSPTGNTIYF.

About this clone: Additional DNA sequences in this sample encode the identical CDR3. This chain links TRBV6-5 with TRBJ2-1, with 8 bases aligning to TRBD2. V lost 0 bases and J lost 7; bases outside the gene matches: 8. This CDR3 is 16 amino acids long. Per the germline V gene, CDR1 is MNHEY and CDR2 is SVGAGI. Here the CDR3 reads CASSYSSGRAGNEQFF. CDR3 nucleotide sequence: TGTGCCAGCAGTTACTCTTCCGGGAGGGCGGGGAATGAGCAGTTCTTC.

This clone was found once. V usage is TRBV7-9 and J usage is TRBJ1-2, with TRBD1 matching over 12 bases. CDR3 size: 18 residues. V lost 11 bases and J lost 0; bases outside the gene matches: 16. Germline V gene data show CDR1 as SEHNR and CDR2 as FQNEAQ (reference sequence). The CDR3 region has the DNA TGTGCCGCTAACCCTCCGGGACAGGGGGCGAACCCTAACTATGGCTACACCTTC. Residues: CAANPPGQGANPNYGYTF.